This entry lists 3 T cell receptor beta chains sequenced from one sample in a study of cytomegalovirus exposure and HLA in healthy donors. The PCR made use of 60 Vbeta and 13 Jbeta primers. Sequenced by immunoSEQ multiplex PCR; TCRdb stores in-frame clones only, minus some. Altogether fewer than 100,000 clones are present, around three quarters being singletons, with the ten largest covering under 1.2%. The sequenced sample was PBMCs. All receptors derive from a male donor in good health and CMV-seronegative.

The chain links TRBV18 to TRBJ1-1; 8 nucleotides align to TRBD1. V gave up 3 bases and J gave up 5 bases; unmatched junction bases: 5. The CDR3 runs 14 residues. Germline assignment: CDR1 KGHSH and CDR2 LQKENI. The CDR3 DNA is TGTGCCAGCTCACCCGCAGGGGGCAGGACTGAAGCTTTCTTT. This codes for CASSPAGGRTEAFF.

This chain links TRBV9 with TRBJ1-3; TRBD1 is a possible D gene (5 bases). Germline assignment: CDR1 SGDLS and CDR2 YYNGEE. This CDR3 has 15 amino acids. Trimming left V 1 base short and J 2 bases short, with 10 bases between. In DNA, the CDR3 is TGTGCCAGCAGCGTAATCCCAGGGACTGGAAACACCATATATTTT. It yields the protein CASSVIPGTGNTIYF.

This clone showed up just once. The chain links TRBV28 to TRBJ2-7; D possibly corresponds to TRBD2 (6 bases). The V end lost 6 bases, the J end lost 5 bases, and 17 bases lay between the germline ends. Germline CDR1 is MDHEN and CDR2 is SYDVKM. CDR3 size: 14 residues. CDR3 region: CASSPALGGHEQYF. DNA of the CDR3: TGTGCCAGCAGCCCCGCCTTGGGGGGACACGAGCAGTACTTC.